One and the same sample provided the 17 T cell receptor beta chains below, sequenced in a study of CD8 T cells in ankylosing spondylitis. TCRdb called the 5' RACE reads again in MiXCR, with one record for every CDR3 protein. The sample has under 300,000 distinct CDR3 sequences; over 8.5% are singletons. Sequencing input: blood, either unsorted or a sorted T cell fraction (not recorded which). These TCRs come from a male donor with ankylosing spondylitis or in good health (not recorded which).

This clonotype appeared many times. The chain joins TRBV5-6 to TRBJ2-1, with D possibly being TRBD1 (6 bases). The CDR3 length is 17 residues. V was pared by 4 bases and J by 5 bases, with 22 bases between. Looked up from germline, CDR1 is SGHDT and CDR2 is YYEEEE. CDR3 nucleotide sequence: TGTGCCAGCAGCCCTGATGGGGGCAGGGGACGTGACAATGAGCAGTTCTTC. Translation gives CASSPDGGRGRDNEQFF.

This clonotype showed up many times. The gene calls are TRBV15 and TRBJ1-2; the D is unclear. The CDR3 runs to 13 residues. The V gene lost 5 bases and the J gene lost 3 bases, with 10 bases spanning the gap. Germline V gene lookup returns CDR1 LNHNV and CDR2 YYDKDF (reference sequence). CDR3 DNA sequence: TGTGCCACCAGCCTGGACGGGGACTATGGCTACACCTTC. Translation gives CATSLDGDYGYTF.

In this sample, this clonotype turned up many times. The genes are TRBV24-1 and TRBJ2-2, with 8 nucleotides matching TRBD2. In germline, CDR1 is KGHDR, CDR2 SFDVKD. This CDR3 is 14 amino acids long. Trimming took 7 bases from V and 4 from J; bases not matched to a gene: 4. DNA for the CDR3: TGTGCCACCAGCAGCGGGAGTGTCACCGGGGAGCTGTTTTTT. Translated, it gives CATSSGSVTGELFF.

This clonotype showed up many times. J is TRBJ1-1 and V is TRBV29-1, with TRBD1 identical over 7 bases. This CDR3 comprises 13 residues. The germline gives CDR1 SQVTM, CDR2 ANQGSEA. After removal of 6 bases from V and 1 base from J, the junction contained 5 bases not matched to a gene. The CDR3 loop reads CSVQGTANTEAFF. As DNA, the CDR3 is TGCAGCGTCCAAGGGACAGCGAACACTGAAGCTTTCTTT.

Ten or more counts support this clonotype. This chain connects TRBV4-3 to TRBJ2-4; the match to TRBD1 covers 9 bases. Germline V gene sequence: CDR1 LGHNA, CDR2 YSLEER. This CDR3 comprises 20 residues. V lost 1 base, J lost 0 bases, and 13 bases stayed unmatched. The CDR3 region is CASSQVTPGTGQLAKNIQYF. In DNA, the CDR3 is TGCGCCAGCAGCCAAGTTACCCCCGGGACAGGGCAACTAGCCAAAAACATTCAGTACTTC.

In this sample, this clonotype turned up many times. CDR3 sequence: CASSLILADYEQYF. For the CDR3, the DNA is TGTGCCAGCAGTTTAATCCTAGCAGATTACGAGCAGTACTTC. This sequence joins TRBV12-3 or TRBV12-4 and TRBJ2-7; D may be TRBD2 (5 bases). The CDR3 spans 14 residues. Trimming shortened V by 2 bases and J by 4 bases, and 12 bases separated the two germline ends.

This clonotype was counted many times. The V call is TRBV6-6, the J call TRBJ2-3; D uncertain. The germline gives CDR1 MNHNY, CDR2 SVGAGI (reference sequence). The V and J ends lost 6 bases and 3 bases respectively, with 10 bases between them. The CDR3 is made up of 13 amino acids. The CDR3 bases are TGTGCCAGCAGCCCTAGACCTACAGATACGCAGTATTTT. It encodes CASSPRPTDTQYF.

The rearrangement joins TRBV28 to TRBJ2-7; 11 bases match TRBD1. J lost 7 bases, V lost 10 bases, and 6 bases had no gene match. CDR1 MDHEN and CDR2 SYDVKM come from the germline V gene. CDR3 size: 12 residues. The CDR3 sequence is CATRDRGNEQYF. The CDR3 region has the DNA TGTGCCACAAGGGACAGGGGGAATGAGCAGTACTTC.

In its sample, this clonotype was seen many times. The chain is built from TRBV7-3 and TRBJ2-3; the D gene is possibly TRBD1 (6 bases). The V end lost 0 bases, the J end lost 4 bases, and 11 bases lay between the germline ends. The CDR3 is made up of 15 amino acids. Per germline, CDR1 SGHTA and CDR2 FQGTGA. CDR3 loop: CASSLTGAAPDTQYF. CDR3 nucleotide sequence: TGTGCCAGCAGCTTAACGGGGGCGGCGCCAGATACGCAGTATTTT.

Ten or more counts support this clonotype. The rearrangement joins TRBV20-1 to TRBJ2-3, with 10 positions matching TRBD2. The CDR3 runs 13 residues. The germline V gene encodes CDR1 DFQATT and CDR2 SNEGSKA (reference sequence). Unmatched junction bases numbered 5, after V lost 6 bases and J lost 5 bases. In nucleotides, the CDR3 is TGCAGTGCCGCTAGCGGGAGTGGAGATACGCAGTATTTT. This gives the protein CSAASGSGDTQYF.

The chain carries TRBV7-9 and TRBJ1-2; D is unclear. The ends were cut back, 4 bases at V and 6 bases at J, with 18 bases in the middle. This CDR3 region has 15 residues. Germline assignment: CDR1 SEHNR and CDR2 FQNEAQ (reference sequence). The CDR3 spells CASSSAGSWGNGYTF. DNA of the CDR3: TGTGCCAGCAGCTCTGCCGGGTCCTGGGGTAATGGCTACACCTTC.

This clonotype was found many times. DNA of the CDR3: TGTGCCAGCAGCGTCTTGGCGGGTGGAACGGCAGATACGCAGTATTTT. It yields the protein CASSVLAGGTADTQYF. The V call is TRBV9, the J call TRBJ2-3; the D gene is possibly TRBD2 (5 bases). This CDR3 spans 16 amino acids. Trimming cost V 2 bases and J 4 bases, with 17 bases left between them. Germline lookup yields CDR1 SGDLS and CDR2 YYNGEE.

This clonotype was seen more than once but under ten times. The V and J genes are TRBV18 and TRBJ1-3; weak D call: TRBD1 (6 bases). The ends were cut back, 6 bases at V and 0 bases at J, with 15 bases in the middle. Per germline, CDR1 KGHSH and CDR2 LQKENI. The CDR3 is made up of 16 amino acids. The CDR3 spells CASSLGRGSSGNTIYF. As DNA, the CDR3 is TGTGCCAGCTCTCTGGGAAGGGGGAGCTCTGGAAACACCATATATTTT.

This clonotype was counted ten times or more. The CDR3 sequence: CASSDPSATGEQYF. CDR3 DNA: TGTGCCAGCAGCGACCCTAGCGCTACAGGCGAGCAGTACTTC. This chain connects TRBV9 to TRBJ2-7; D perhaps matches TRBD2 (6 bases). The V gene lost 3 bases and the J gene lost 6 bases, with 16 bases spanning the gap. The CDR3 spans 14 residues. From germline, CDR1 is SGDLS and CDR2 YYNGEE.

This clonotype has at least ten counts. This chain joins TRBV13 and TRBJ1-1; D may be TRBD1 (6 bases). V lost 5 bases and J lost 5, with 15 bases in between. The CDR3 consists of 14 residues. Germline-derived CDR1 and CDR2 are PRHDT and FYEKMQ (reference sequence). The CDR3 sequence: CASSTGGGVTEAFF. The CDR3 DNA is TGTGCCAGCAGCACCGGAGGGGGGGTTACTGAAGCTTTCTTT.

This clonotype was observed many times. The chain carries TRBV7-2 and TRBJ1-5, with no clear D. Germline V gene data show CDR1 as SGHTA and CDR2 as FQGNSA. V dropped 2 bases and J dropped 0 bases, with 11 bases sitting between them. This CDR3 spans 16 amino acids. The CDR3 sequence: CASSLRGSLSNQPQHF. The CDR3 bases are TGTGCCAGCAGCTTACGGGGATCCCTTAGCAATCAGCCCCAGCATTTT. Filled out from reference TRBV7-2 and TRBJ1-5, the complete variable domain reads GAGVSQSPSNKVTEKGKDVELRCDPISGHTALYWYRQSLGQGLEFLIYFQGNSAPDKSGLPSDRFSAERTGGSVSTLTIQRTQQEDSAVYLCASSLRGSLSNQPQHFGDGTRLSIL.

The chain combines TRBV20-1 with TRBJ2-7; a weak D match, TRBD2 (5 bases). CDR3 length: 15 amino acids. Looked up from germline, CDR1 is DFQATT and CDR2 is SNEGSKA (reference sequence). Trimming cost V 0 bases and J 1 base, with 13 bases left between them. The CDR3 reads CSARDSGRNSYEQYF. CDR3 nucleotides: TGCAGTGCTAGAGATAGTGGGAGAAATTCCTACGAGCAGTACTTC.